This T cell receptor beta chain emerged from a study of regulatory T cells in long-lasting Graves disease. The overall study: Those Graves' patients who were newly diagnosed had been on antithyroid drugs under 3 months.

Sample time point: newly diagnosed GD, antithyroid drugs for less than 3 months. From PBMCs, RNA was extracted and then used to make the TCR library. Tubes containing EDTA received roughly 10 milliliters of drawn peripheral blood. The CDR3 length is 14 residues. The germline V and J ends were trimmed by 2 bases and 8 bases, with 13 bases remaining between them. Per germline, CDR1 SGHTA and CDR2 FQGTGA. TCR beta libraries were built with iRepertoire HTBI primers and Arm-PCR of CDR3 regions. Via MiXCR, TCRdb re-called the multiplex PCR reads, giving one row per CDR3 protein. This table holds about 530,000 distinct CDR3 sequences, roughly 15% found once. Study results and caveats: In persistent patients, shared public clonotypes (around 2,500) outnumbered those in new patients (nearly 1,000).

For this clonotype: Antigen: not known.

Another study also made use of these data, one on T cells in Graves' hyperthyroidism and ophthalmopathy. That publication notes: Stable hyperthyroidism was separated from ophthalmopathy by a model based on 13 V-J features.

This receptor was identified in a woman aged 35 to 60 with Graves disease. The V and J genes are TRBV7-3 and TRBJ2-1; possible D gene TRBD2, 7 bases. Material: peripheral blood mononuclear cells (PBMCs), obtained at new diagnosis, from a patient treated with antithyroid drugs. Here the CDR3 reads CASSLLGGADEQFF. CDR3 bases: TGTGCCAGCAGCTTATTAGGGGGGGCAGATGAGCAGTTCTTC.